This T cell receptor (beta chain) appears in the sequencing data of a study of blood T cell repertoires in COVID-19. At the level of the study: The analysed material was cDNA or gDNA that came from T cells, B-cell-depleted T cells, or PBMCs.

The V gene end was trimmed by 5 bases and the J gene end by 7 bases; junction bases not matched to a gene: 12. This CDR3 has 15 amino acids. Germline CDR1 is SGHAT and CDR2 is FQDESV (reference sequence). Produced via immunoSEQ multiplex PCR; TCRdb's table is partial and in-frame only. Of approximately 210,000 clones detected, around 80% appear once; the ten largest clones hold around 12%. The TCR comes from a middle-aged woman with acute or convalescent COVID-19. The sequencing input was peripheral blood. V usage is TRBV11-1 and J usage is TRBJ2-7; 9 positions match TRBD1. The CDR3 protein is CASSDRDRVQGEQYF. The CDR3 region has the DNA TGTGCCAGCAGCGACCGGGACAGGGTGCAGGGGGAGCAGTACTTC.